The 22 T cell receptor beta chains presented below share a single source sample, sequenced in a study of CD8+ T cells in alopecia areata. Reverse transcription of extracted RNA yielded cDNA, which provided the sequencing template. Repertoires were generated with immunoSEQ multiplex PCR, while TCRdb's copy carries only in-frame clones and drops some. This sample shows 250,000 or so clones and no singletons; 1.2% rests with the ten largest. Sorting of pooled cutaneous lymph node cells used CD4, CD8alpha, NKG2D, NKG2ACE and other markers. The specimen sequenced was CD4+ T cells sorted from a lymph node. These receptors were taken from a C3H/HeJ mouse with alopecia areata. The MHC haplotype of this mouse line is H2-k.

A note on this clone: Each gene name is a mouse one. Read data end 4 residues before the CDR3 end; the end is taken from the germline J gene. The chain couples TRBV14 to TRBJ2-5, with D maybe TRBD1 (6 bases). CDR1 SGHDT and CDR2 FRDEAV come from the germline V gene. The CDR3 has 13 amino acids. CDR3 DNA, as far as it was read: TGTGCCAGCAGCCCGGGACAACCAGAC. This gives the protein CASSPGQPD. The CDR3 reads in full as CASSPGQPDTQYF.

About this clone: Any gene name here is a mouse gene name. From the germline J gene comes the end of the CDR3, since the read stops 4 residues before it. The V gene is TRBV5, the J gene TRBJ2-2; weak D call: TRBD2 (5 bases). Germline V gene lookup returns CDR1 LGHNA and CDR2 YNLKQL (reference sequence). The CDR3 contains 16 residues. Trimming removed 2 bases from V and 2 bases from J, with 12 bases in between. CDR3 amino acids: CASSQPAGRNTGQLYF. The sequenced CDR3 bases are TGTGCCAGCAGCCAACCCGCTGGGAGGAACACCGGG.

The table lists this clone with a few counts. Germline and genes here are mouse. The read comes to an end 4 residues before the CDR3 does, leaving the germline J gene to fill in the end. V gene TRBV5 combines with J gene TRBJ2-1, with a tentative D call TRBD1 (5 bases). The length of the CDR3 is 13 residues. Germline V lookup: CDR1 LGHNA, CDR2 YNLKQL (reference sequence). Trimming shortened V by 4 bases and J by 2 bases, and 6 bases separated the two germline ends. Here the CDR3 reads CASSPRDYAEQFF. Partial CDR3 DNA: TGTGCCAGCAGCCCCAGGGACTATGCT.

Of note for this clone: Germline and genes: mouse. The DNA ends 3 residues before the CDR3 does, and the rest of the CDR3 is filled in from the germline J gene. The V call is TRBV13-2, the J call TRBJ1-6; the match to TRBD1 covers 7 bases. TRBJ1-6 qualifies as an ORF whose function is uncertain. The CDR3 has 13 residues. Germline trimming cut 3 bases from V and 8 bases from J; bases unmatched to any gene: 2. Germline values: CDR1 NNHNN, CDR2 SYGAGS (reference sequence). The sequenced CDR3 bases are TGTGCCAGCGGTGGGACAGGAGATTCGCCC. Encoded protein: CASGGTGDSP. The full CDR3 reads CASGGTGDSPLYF.

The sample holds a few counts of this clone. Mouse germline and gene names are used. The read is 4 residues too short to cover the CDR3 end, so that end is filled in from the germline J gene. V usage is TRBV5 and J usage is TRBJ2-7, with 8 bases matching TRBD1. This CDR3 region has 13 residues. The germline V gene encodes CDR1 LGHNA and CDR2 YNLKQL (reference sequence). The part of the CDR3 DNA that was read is TGTGCCAGCAGCCCCAGGGGGCGCGAT. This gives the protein CASSPRGRD. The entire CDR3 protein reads CASSPRGRDEQYF.

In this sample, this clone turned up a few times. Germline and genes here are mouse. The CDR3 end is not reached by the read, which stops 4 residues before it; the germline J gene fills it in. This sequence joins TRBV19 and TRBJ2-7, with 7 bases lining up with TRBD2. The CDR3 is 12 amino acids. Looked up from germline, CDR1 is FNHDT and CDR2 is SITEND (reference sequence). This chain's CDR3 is CASSPWGYEQYF. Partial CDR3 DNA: TGTGCCAGCAGTCCCTGGGGGTAT.

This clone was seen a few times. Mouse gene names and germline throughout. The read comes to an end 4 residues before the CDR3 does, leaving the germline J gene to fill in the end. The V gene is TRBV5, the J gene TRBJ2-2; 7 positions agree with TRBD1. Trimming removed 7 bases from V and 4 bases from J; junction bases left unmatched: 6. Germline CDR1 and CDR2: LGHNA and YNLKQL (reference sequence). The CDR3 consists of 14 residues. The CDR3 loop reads CASTGTASTGQLYF. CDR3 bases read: TGTGCCAGCACCGGGACAGCGAGCACCGGG.

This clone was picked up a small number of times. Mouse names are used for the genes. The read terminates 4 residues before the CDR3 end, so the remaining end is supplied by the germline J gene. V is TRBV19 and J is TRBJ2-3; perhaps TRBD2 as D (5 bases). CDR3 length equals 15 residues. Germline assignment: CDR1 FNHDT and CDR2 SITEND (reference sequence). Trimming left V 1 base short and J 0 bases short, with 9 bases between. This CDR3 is CASSIRRTSAETLYF. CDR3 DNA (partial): TGTGCCAGCAGTATACGGAGGACTAGTGCAGAA.

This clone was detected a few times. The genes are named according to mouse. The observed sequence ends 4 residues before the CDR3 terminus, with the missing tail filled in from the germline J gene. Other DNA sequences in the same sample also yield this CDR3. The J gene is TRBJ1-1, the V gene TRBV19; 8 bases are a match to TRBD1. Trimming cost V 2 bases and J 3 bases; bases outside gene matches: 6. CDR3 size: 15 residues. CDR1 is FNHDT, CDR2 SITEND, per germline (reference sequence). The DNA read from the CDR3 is TGTGCCAGCAGTATCCCTGACAGGGGCGACACA. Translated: CASSIPDRGDT. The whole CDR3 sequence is CASSIPDRGDTEVFF. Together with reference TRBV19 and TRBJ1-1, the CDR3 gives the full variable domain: GGIITQTPKFLIGQEGQKLTLKCQQNFNHDTMYWYRQDSGKGLRLIYYSITENDLQKGDLSEGYDASREKKSSFSLTVTSAQKNEMAVFLCASSIPDRGDTEVFFGKGTRLTVV.

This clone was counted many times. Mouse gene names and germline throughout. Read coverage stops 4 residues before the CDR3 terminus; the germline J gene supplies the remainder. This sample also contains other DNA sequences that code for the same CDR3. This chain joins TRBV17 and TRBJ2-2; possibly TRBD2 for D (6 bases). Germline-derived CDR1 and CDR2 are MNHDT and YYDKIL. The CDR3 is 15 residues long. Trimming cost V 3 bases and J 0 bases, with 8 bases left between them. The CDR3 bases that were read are TGTGCTAGCAGTAGGGGGGGTGCAAACACCGGG. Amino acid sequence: CASSRGGANTG. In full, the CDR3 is CASSRGGANTGQLYF.

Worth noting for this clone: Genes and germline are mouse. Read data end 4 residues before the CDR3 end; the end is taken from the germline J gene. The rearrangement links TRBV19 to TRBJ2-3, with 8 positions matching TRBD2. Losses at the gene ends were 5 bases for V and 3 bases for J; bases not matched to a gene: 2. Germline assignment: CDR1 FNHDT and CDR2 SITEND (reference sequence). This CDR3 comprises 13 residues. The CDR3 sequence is CASSWGEAETLYF. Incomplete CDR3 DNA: TGTGCCAGCAGCTGGGGGGAGGCAGAA.

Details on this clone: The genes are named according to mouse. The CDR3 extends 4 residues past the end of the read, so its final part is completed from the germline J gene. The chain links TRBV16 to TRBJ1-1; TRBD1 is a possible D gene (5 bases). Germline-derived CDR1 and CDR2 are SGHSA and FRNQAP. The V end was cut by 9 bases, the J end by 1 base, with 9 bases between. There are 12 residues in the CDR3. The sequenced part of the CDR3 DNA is TGTGCAAGGGTCCAGGGGAACACA. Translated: CARVQGNT. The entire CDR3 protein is CARVQGNTEVFF.

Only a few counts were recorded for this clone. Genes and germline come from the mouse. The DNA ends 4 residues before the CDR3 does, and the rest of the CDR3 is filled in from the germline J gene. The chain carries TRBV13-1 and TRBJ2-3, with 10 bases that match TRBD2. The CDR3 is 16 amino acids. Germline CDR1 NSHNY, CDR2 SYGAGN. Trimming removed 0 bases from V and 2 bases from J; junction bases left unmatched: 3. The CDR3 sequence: CASSDAGLGVAETLYF. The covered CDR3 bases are TGTGCCAGCAGTGATGCAGGACTGGGGGTTGCAGAA.

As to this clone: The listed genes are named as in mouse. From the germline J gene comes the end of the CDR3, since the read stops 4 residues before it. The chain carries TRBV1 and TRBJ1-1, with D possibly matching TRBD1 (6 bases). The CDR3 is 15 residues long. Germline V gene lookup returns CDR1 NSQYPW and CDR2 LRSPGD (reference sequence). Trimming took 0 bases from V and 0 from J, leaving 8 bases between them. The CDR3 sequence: CTCSAEGTSNTEVFF. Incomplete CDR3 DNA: TGCACCTGCAGTGCAGAGGGGACATCAAACACA.

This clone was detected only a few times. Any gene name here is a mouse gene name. The CDR3 loop reads CTCSADRQENTLYF. The sequenced part of the CDR3 DNA is TGCACCTGCAGTGCAGATAGGCAGGAAAAC. The genes are TRBV1 and TRBJ2-4, with no clear D. The read finishes 4 residues shy of the CDR3 end, and the germline J gene is used to complete it. Germline V gene lookup returns CDR1 NSQYPW and CDR2 LRSPGD (reference sequence). This CDR3 is 14 amino acids long.

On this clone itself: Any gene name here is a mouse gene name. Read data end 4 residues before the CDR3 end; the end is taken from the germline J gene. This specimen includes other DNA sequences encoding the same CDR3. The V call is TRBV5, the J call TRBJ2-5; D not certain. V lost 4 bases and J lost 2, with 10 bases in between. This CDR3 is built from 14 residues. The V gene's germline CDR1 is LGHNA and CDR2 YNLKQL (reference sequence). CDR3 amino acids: CASSPRQIQDTQYF. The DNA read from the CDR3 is TGTGCCAGCAGCCCCCGACAAATCCAAGAC.

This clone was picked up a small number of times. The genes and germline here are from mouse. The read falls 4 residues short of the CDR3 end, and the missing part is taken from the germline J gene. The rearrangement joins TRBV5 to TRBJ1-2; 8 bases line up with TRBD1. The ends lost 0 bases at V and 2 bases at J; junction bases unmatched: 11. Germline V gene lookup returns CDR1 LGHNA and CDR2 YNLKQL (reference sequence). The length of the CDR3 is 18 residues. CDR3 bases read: TGTGCCAGCAGCCAAGATCCATCCAGGGGGCGTTTTAACTCC. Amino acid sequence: CASSQDPSRGRFNS. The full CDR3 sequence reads CASSQDPSRGRFNSDYTF.

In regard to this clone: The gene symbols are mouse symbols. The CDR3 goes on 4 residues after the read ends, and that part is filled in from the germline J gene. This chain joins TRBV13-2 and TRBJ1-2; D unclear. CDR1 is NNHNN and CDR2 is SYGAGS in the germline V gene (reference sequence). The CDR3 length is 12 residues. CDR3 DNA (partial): TGTGCCAGCGGTGATTTCTGGGGC. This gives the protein CASGDFWG. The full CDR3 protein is CASGDFWGDYTF.

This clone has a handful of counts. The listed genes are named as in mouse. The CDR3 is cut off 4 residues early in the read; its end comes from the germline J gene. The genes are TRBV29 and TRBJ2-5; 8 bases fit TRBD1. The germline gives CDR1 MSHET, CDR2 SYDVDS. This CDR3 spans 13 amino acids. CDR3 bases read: TGTGGGAGCGGGGCAGGGGGCTGGGAC. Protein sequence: CGSGAGGWD. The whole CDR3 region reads CGSGAGGWDTQYF.

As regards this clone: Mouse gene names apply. The covered CDR3 bases are TGCACCTGGATCAGCAACTATGCT. This sequence encodes CTWISNYA. The whole CDR3 is CTWISNYAEQFF. This chain links TRBV1 with TRBJ2-1; D gene uncertain. The CDR3 end lies 4 residues beyond the end of the read and is filled in from the germline J gene. Germline-derived CDR1 and CDR2 are NSQYPW and LRSPGD (reference sequence). The CDR3 loop spans 12 amino acids. The V end lost 9 bases, the J end lost 1 base, and 7 bases lay between the germline ends.

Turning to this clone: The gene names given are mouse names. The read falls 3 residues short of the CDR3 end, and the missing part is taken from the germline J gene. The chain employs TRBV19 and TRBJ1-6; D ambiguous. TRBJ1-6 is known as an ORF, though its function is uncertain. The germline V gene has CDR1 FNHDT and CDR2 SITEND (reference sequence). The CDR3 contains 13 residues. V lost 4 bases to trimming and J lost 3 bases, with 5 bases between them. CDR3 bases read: TGTGCCAGCAGTCCTCGCTATAATTCGCCC. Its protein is CASSPRYNSP. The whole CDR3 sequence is CASSPRYNSPLYF.

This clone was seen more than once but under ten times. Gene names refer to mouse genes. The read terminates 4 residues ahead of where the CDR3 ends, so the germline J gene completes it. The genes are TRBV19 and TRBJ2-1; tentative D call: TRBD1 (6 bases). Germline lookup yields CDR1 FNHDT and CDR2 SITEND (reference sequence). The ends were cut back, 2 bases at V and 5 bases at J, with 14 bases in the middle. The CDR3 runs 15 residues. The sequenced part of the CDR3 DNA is TGTGCCAGCAGTATCTCCAGGGGAGGAGATGCT. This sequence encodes CASSISRGGDA. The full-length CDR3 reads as CASSISRGGDAEQFF.